A single sample gave rise to the 30 T cell receptor beta chains below, sequenced in a study of blood T cell repertoires in COVID-19. TCRdb's copy holds only in-frame clones and misses some; the assay was immunoSEQ multiplex PCR. The sample gives almost 200,000 clones, around 92% of which show up once; around 8% is in the top ten. Material for sequencing was PBMCs or T cells enriched from blood (not recorded which). The receptors shown here come from a woman aged 18-29 years who had recovered from COVID-19.

The chain combines TRBV19 with TRBJ1-2; the match to TRBD1 covers 9 bases. The germline CDR1 and CDR2 sequences are LNHDA and SQIVND (reference sequence). The CDR3 spans 14 residues. V trimming: 5 bases; J trimming: 8 bases; junction bases outside the gene matches: 9. CDR3 in DNA: TGTGCCAGTAGTCTGACAGGGGGAGGAGGAGGCTACACCTTC. Amino acid sequence: CASSLTGGGGGYTF.

The chain is built from TRBV19 and TRBJ2-4, with unresolved D. Germline-derived CDR1 and CDR2 are LNHDA and SQIVND (reference sequence). The germline V and J ends were trimmed by 10 bases and 0 bases, with 16 bases remaining between them. There are 15 residues in the CDR3. The CDR3 DNA reads TGTGCCACGGGTCCTCATCCCTTAGCCAAAAACATTCAGTACTTC. This sequence encodes CATGPHPLAKNIQYF.

The rearrangement joins TRBV12-3 or TRBV12-4 to TRBJ2-7; no clear D. The V end lost 6 bases, the J end lost 4 bases, and 7 bases lay between the germline ends. CDR3 length equals 11 residues. CDR3 protein: CASRNEYEQYF. The DNA for the CDR3 is TGTGCCAGCAGGAATGAGTACGAGCAGTACTTC.

This chain uses TRBV3-1 (or the pseudogene TRBV3-2) with TRBJ2-5, with 9 bases lining up with TRBD2. The germline gives CDR1 LGHDT, CDR2 YNNKEL (reference sequence). V trimming: 0 bases; J trimming: 5 bases; junction bases outside the gene matches: 16. CDR3 length: 19 amino acids. The CDR3 region has the DNA TGTGCCAGCAGCCAAGAGTTTCGGACTAGCGAACCGGGAGGGGAGACCCAGTACTTC. The encoded protein is CASSQEFRTSEPGGETQYF.

The chain combines TRBV6-5 with TRBJ2-5; D unresolved. From germline, CDR1 is MNHEY and CDR2 SVGAGI. V was trimmed by 8 bases and J by 1 base, leaving 11 bases between them. This CDR3 contains 13 residues. CDR3 sequence (DNA): TGTGCCAGCTCCCGAGTTCCCCAAGAGACCCAGTACTTC. Protein sequence: CASSRVPQETQYF.

CDR3 amino acids: CASSRARDSKSEAFF. CDR3 sequence (DNA): TGTGCCAGCAGTCGAGCTAGGGACAGCAAGTCTGAAGCTTTCTTT. This chain joins TRBV27 and TRBJ1-1; 7 bases match TRBD1. J gave up 6 bases and V 5 bases, and 12 bases lay outside the gene matches. Germline CDR1 is MNHEY and CDR2 is SMNVEV (reference sequence). This CDR3 region has 15 residues.

The chain recombines TRBV5-1 with TRBJ1-1, with 8 bases aligning to TRBD1. Trimming took 10 bases from V and 1 from J; bases not matched to a gene: 12. The CDR3 runs to 15 residues. Germline-derived CDR1 and CDR2 are SGHRS and YFSETQ. This chain's CDR3 is CASCRLGTGNTEAFF. CDR3 coding DNA: TGCGCCTCCTGCCGTCTTGGGACAGGGAACACTGAAGCTTTCTTT.

This clone occurred once. The chain links TRBV30 to TRBJ1-1; D ambiguous. V was shortened by 2 bases and J by 5 bases, with 12 bases between the two germline ends. This CDR3 region has 13 residues. Germline lookup yields CDR1 GTSNPN and CDR2 SVGIG (reference sequence). DNA of the CDR3: TGTGCCTGGAGTCGGAGGGTGGGGACTGAAGCTTTCTTT. This encodes CAWSRRVGTEAFF.

This rearrangement joins TRBV20-1 to TRBJ2-1; 15 bases align to TRBD2. The germline CDR1 and CDR2 sequences are DFQATT and SNEGSKA (reference sequence). V lost 3 bases and J lost 10; bases outside the gene matches: 7. The CDR3 contains 15 residues. The CDR3 DNA is TGCAGTGCTAGTTGGGGGACTAGCGGGGGGCGAGAGCAGTTCTTC. It codes for CSASWGTSGGREQFF.

This clone was seen once. The genes are TRBV12-3 or TRBV12-4 and TRBJ2-1, with a possible D match to TRBD1 (6 bases). The ends were cut back, 3 bases at V and 7 bases at J, with 10 bases in the middle. The CDR3 runs 13 residues. CDR3 sequence (DNA): TGTGCCAGCAGTTTCTGGCAGGGGAATGAGCAGTTCTTC. Translation gives CASSFWQGNEQFF.

V gene TRBV6-5 combines with J gene TRBJ1-2; D ambiguous. Germline V CDR1 and CDR2: MNHEY, SVGAGI. This CDR3 is 13 amino acids long. The germline V and J ends were trimmed by 4 bases and 4 bases, with 10 bases remaining between them. The CDR3 loop reads CASSSLGGYGYTF. The DNA for the CDR3 is TGTGCCAGCAGTTCCCTTGGAGGCTATGGCTACACCTTC.

The chain combines TRBV7-6 with TRBJ2-2, with D possibly TRBD1 on 6 matching bases. CDR1 and CDR2 (germline): SGHVS, FNYEAQ. The CDR3 has 16 residues. V lost 1 base and J 4 bases, leaving 13 bases between the germline ends. CDR3 DNA sequence: TGTGCCAGCAGCTTAGGGGGGCGGCCGCTCACCGGGGAGCTGTTTTTT. Amino acid sequence: CASSLGGRPLTGELFF. Based on the CDR3 plus reference TRBV7-6 and TRBJ2-2, the full variable domain is GAGVSQSPRYKVTKRGQDVALRCDPISGHVSLYWYRQALGQGPEFLTYFNYEAQQDKSGLPNDRFSAERPEGSISTLTIQRTEQRDSAMYRCASSLGGRPLTGELFFGEGSRLTVL.

The CDR3 loop is CASSPQQGYGGELFF. The CDR3 DNA follows: TGTGCCAGCAGCCCCCAACAGGGGTACGGTGGGGAGCTGTTTTTT. The chain joins TRBV7-2 to TRBJ2-2; TRBD1 matches at 7 bases. V gave up 5 bases and J gave up 8 bases; unmatched junction bases: 11. The CDR3 totals 15 residues. Germline V gene lookup returns CDR1 SGHTA and CDR2 FQGNSA.

J is TRBJ2-1 and V is TRBV14; the match to TRBD1 covers 7 bases. This CDR3 is built from 14 residues. V shed 2 bases, J shed 6 bases, and the junction held 4 bases outside the gene matches. The germline gives CDR1 SGHDN, CDR2 FVKESK. CDR3 DNA sequence: TGTGCCAGCAGCCAACCCGAGGGGGCCAATGAGCAGTTCTTC. This sequence encodes CASSQPEGANEQFF.

A single count supports this clone. This rearrangement joins TRBV27 to TRBJ1-2; TRBD1 agrees at 8 bases. The CDR3 consists of 17 residues. The germline V gene has CDR1 MNHEY and CDR2 SMNVEV (reference sequence). With 7 bases clipped from V and 0 bases from J, the junction kept 13 bases outside the gene matches. DNA of the CDR3: TGTGCCAGCAAGTCAGCAGGGGGCCTCCTACCTAACTATGGCTACACCTTC. Amino acids: CASKSAGGLLPNYGYTF.

CDR3: CASSPGRGRSNQPQHF. CDR3 nucleotides: TGCGCCAGCAGCCCAGGGAGGGGCAGGAGCAATCAGCCCCAGCATTTT. The genes are TRBV4-1 and TRBJ1-5; TRBD1 is a possible D gene (5 bases). The germline CDR1 and CDR2 sequences are MGHRA and YSYEKL. The CDR3 spans 16 residues. The ends were cut back, 4 bases at V and 1 base at J, with 14 bases in the middle.

This chain links TRBV29-1 with TRBJ2-7; tentative D call: TRBD1 (5 bases). CDR1 SQVTM and CDR2 ANQGSEA come from the germline V gene. V lost 3 bases and J 7 bases, leaving 19 bases between the germline ends. The CDR3 sequence is 14 residues long. CDR3 bases: TGCAGCGTTGATGGGTCGGCAGGGATGATGGAGCAGTACTTC. Amino acids: CSVDGSAGMMEQYF.

The chain couples TRBV4-1 to TRBJ1-2; D is undetermined. The V and J ends lost 0 bases and 4 bases respectively, with 15 bases between them. This CDR3 comprises 16 residues. The germline CDR1 and CDR2 sequences are MGHRA and YSYEKL. The chain's CDR3 is CASSQDLGEFSYGYTF. In DNA, the CDR3 is TGCGCCAGCAGCCAAGATCTTGGAGAGTTTAGCTATGGCTACACCTTC.

This clone was seen a few times. This chain connects TRBV18 to TRBJ1-1; D not resolved. The V end was cut by 3 bases, the J end by 0 bases, with 11 bases between. Germline V gives CDR1 KGHSH, CDR2 LQKENI. The CDR3 sequence is 15 residues long. For the CDR3, the DNA is TGTGCCAGCTCACCGAGCGCAAAATTGAACACTGAAGCTTTCTTT. This translates into CASSPSAKLNTEAFF.

This chain links TRBV3-1 (or the pseudogene TRBV3-2) with TRBJ1-4; no clear D. This CDR3 region has 14 residues. Trimming shortened V by 2 bases and J by 2 bases, and 6 bases separated the two germline ends. The germline V gene encodes CDR1 LGHDT and CDR2 YNNKEL (reference sequence). CDR3 DNA sequence: TGTGCCAGCAGCCAAAGAGCCACTAATGAAAAACTGTTTTTT. Protein product: CASSQRATNEKLFF.

The genes are TRBV5-6 and TRBJ1-2, with a weak D call TRBD1 (5 bases). Germline V gene sequence: CDR1 SGHDT, CDR2 YYEEEE. V lost 4 bases to trimming and J lost 9 bases, with 13 bases between them. CDR3 length: 12 residues. The CDR3 coding sequence is TGTGCCAGCAGCCCGACAGTTGGGAGCTACACCTTC. Residues: CASSPTVGSYTF.

V usage is TRBV4-1 and J usage is TRBJ2-1, with D possibly TRBD1 on 5 matching bases. Trimming removed 6 bases at V and 9 bases at J, with 18 bases between. Per the germline V gene, CDR1 is MGHRA and CDR2 is YSYEKL. This CDR3 has 14 residues. The CDR3: CASSLRVRGGEQFF. CDR3 in DNA: TGCGCCAGCAGTCTCCGCGTAAGGGGTGGTGAGCAGTTCTTC.

The chain employs TRBV5-1 and TRBJ2-7; 7 nucleotides align to TRBD1. Germline CDR1 is SGHRS and CDR2 is YFSETQ. The CDR3 runs to 14 residues. Trimming cost V 2 bases and J 4 bases; bases outside gene matches: 6. CDR3 coding DNA: TGCGCCAGCAGCTTAGTAGGGGGCCATTACGAGCAGTACTTC. It is translated as CASSLVGGHYEQYF.

V gene TRBV6-5 combines with J gene TRBJ1-5; TRBD1 agrees at 9 bases. V lost 6 bases and J lost 9; bases outside the gene matches: 9. The length of the CDR3 is 14 residues. CDR1 is MNHEY, CDR2 SVGAGI, per germline. This CDR3 is CASRGTGRGGPQHF. CDR3 sequence (DNA): TGTGCCAGCAGAGGGACAGGGCGAGGTGGGCCCCAGCATTTT.

J is TRBJ2-7 and V is TRBV4-1; 8 bases map to TRBD2. From germline, CDR1 is MGHRA and CDR2 YSYEKL. This CDR3 comprises 15 residues. V lost 3 bases to trimming and J lost 6 bases; unmatched junction nucleotides: 10. The chain's CDR3 is CASSQQTGREREQYF. The CDR3 region has the DNA TGCGCCAGCAGCCAGCAGACCGGGAGGGAACGCGAGCAGTACTTC.

The V call is TRBV19, the J call TRBJ2-7; 7 positions agree with TRBD1. Germline-derived CDR1 and CDR2 are LNHDA and SQIVND (reference sequence). This CDR3 has 16 amino acids. V lost 5 bases and J lost 3; bases outside the gene matches: 13. The CDR3 DNA reads as TGTGCCAGTAGTCAACAGGGGAACAGGGGTCACTACGAGCAGTACTTC. The encoded protein is CASSQQGNRGHYEQYF.

The chain has TRBV10-3 and TRBJ1-1; a weak D match, TRBD1 (5 bases). Trimming took off 8 bases at V and 1 base at J, with 14 bases between the two ends. Germline CDR1 ENHRY, CDR2 SYGVKD. The length of the CDR3 is 14 residues. This chain's CDR3 is CAIRAGTANTEAFF. CDR3 DNA: TGTGCCATCCGAGCCGGGACTGCGAACACTGAAGCTTTCTTT.

The chain has TRBV7-2 and TRBJ1-5; D uncertain. The germline gives CDR1 SGHTA, CDR2 FQGNSA. The CDR3 runs 16 residues. V shed 3 bases and J shed 3 bases, with 15 bases lying between them. This CDR3 reads CASSLRAGASNQPQHF. The CDR3 bases are TGTGCCAGCAGCTTGAGGGCAGGAGCCTCCAATCAGCCCCAGCATTTT.

The chain has TRBV9 and TRBJ1-4; 8 bases are a match to TRBD1. V was pared by 6 bases and J by 8 bases, with 6 bases of the junction left unmatched. Per the germline V gene, CDR1 is SGDLS and CDR2 is YYNGEE. This CDR3 spans 13 amino acids. The CDR3 DNA sequence: TGTGCCAGCACGGACAGGGTTGGGGAAAAACTGTTTTTT. This sequence encodes CASTDRVGEKLFF.

The chain is built from TRBV6-5 and TRBJ1-3; D may be TRBD1 (5 bases). Germline V gene lookup returns CDR1 MNHEY and CDR2 SVGAGI. The CDR3 runs to 14 residues. V lost 11 bases, J lost 2 bases, and 16 bases lay in between. This chain's CDR3 is CACDVGGAGNTIYF. For the CDR3, the DNA is TGTGCCTGCGATGTGGGGGGAGCTGGAAACACCATATATTTT.